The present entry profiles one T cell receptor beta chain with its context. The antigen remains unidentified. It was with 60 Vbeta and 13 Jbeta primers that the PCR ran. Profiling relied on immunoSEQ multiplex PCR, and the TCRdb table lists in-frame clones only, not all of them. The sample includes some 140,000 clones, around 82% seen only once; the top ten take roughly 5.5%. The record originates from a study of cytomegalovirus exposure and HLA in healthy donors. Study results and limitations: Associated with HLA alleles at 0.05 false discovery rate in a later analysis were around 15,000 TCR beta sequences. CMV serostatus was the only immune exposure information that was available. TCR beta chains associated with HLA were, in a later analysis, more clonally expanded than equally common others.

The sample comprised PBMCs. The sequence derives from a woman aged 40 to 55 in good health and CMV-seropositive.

CDR3 coding DNA: TGTGCCACCCAGTACGCAGGTGTCTCCTACGAGCAGTACTTC. It translates to CATQYAGVSYEQYF. J is TRBJ2-7 and V is TRBV6-1; the D is unclear. V dropped 10 bases and J dropped 0 bases, with 16 bases sitting between them. The CDR3 covers 14 residues. The germline gives CDR1 MNHNS, CDR2 SASEGT.